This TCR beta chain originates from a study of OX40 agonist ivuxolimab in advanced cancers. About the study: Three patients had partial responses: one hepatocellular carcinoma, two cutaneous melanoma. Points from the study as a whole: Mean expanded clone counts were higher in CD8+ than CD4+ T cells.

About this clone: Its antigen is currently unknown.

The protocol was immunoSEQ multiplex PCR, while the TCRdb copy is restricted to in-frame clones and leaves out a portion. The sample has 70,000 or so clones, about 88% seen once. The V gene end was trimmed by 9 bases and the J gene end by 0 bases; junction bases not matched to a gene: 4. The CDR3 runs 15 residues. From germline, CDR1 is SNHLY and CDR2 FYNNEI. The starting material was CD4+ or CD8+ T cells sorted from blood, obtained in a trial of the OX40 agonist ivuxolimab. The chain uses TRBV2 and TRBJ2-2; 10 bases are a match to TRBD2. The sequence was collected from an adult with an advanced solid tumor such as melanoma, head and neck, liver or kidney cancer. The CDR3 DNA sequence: TGTGCCAGTACTAGCGGGACTTCGAACACCGGGGAGCTGTTTTTT. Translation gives CASTSGTSNTGELFF.